This T cell receptor (beta chain) came from a study of T cells after yellow fever vaccination. Looking at the study overall: The authors prepared low-cell-number fractions using SMART-Seq v4 Ultra Low Input.

The sample holds a few counts of this clonotype. Its antigen is not known. Generation of TCR cDNA used 5'RACE template switching (which added a universal primer site and UMIs). From the 5' RACE reads, TCRdb called clonotypes with MiXCR, one entry per CDR3 protein. The sample contains about 130,000 distinct CDR3 sequences, almost 9% of which appear only once. V shed 7 bases and J shed 2 bases, with 14 bases lying between them. CDR1 is MGHRA, CDR2 YSYEKL, per germline. The CDR3 is made up of 14 amino acids. Study-wide results and limits: Although the secondary response was weaker, it peaked faster, at day 5 versus 15. Once the booster was given, most primary-vaccination clones reappeared, at just under 98% for CD4 and around 90% for CD8.

V gene TRBV4-1 combines with J gene TRBJ1-2; possibly TRBD1 for D (6 bases). Sequencing used CD8+ T cells sorted from PBMCs, obtained on the day of the yellow fever booster vaccination. This clonotype originated in a man between 18 and 29 years old who received the YFV17D yellow fever vaccine. The DNA of the CDR3 is TGCGCCAGCACCGTAGCCGGGACAAACTATGGCTACACCTTC. Translated, it gives CASTVAGTNYGYTF.